This T cell receptor (beta chain) appears in the sequencing data of a study of OX40 agonist ivuxolimab in advanced cancers. Study-level information: A mean age of roughly 66 years, range roughly 20 to 85, was recorded, and over 65% were male. Of the patients, three showed partial responses, one with hepatocellular carcinoma and two with cutaneous melanoma. Study results and limitations: In the 0.1 to 3.0 mg/kg range, CD4+ and CD8+ blood T cells had expanded clonally by week 6.

Repertoires were generated with immunoSEQ multiplex PCR, while TCRdb's copy carries only in-frame clones and drops some. The sample has around 6,500 clones, around 75% seen once. Worth noting for this clone: Its antigen is as yet unknown.

Patients were excluded for autoimmune disease history or systemic immunosuppression. This clonotype was obtained from an adult with an advanced solid tumor such as melanoma, head and neck, liver or kidney cancer. Material: CD4+ or CD8+ T cells sorted from blood, obtained in a trial of the OX40 agonist ivuxolimab.

The CDR3 is CASSLNPLYEQYF. The CDR3 DNA follows: TGTGCCAGCAGTTTAAACCCTCTTTACGAGCAGTACTTC. The V and J genes are TRBV27 and TRBJ2-7; D uncertain. Germline V CDR1 and CDR2: MNHEY, SMNVEV (reference sequence). CDR3 length: 13 amino acids. V was trimmed by 2 bases and J by 4 bases, leaving 9 bases between them.